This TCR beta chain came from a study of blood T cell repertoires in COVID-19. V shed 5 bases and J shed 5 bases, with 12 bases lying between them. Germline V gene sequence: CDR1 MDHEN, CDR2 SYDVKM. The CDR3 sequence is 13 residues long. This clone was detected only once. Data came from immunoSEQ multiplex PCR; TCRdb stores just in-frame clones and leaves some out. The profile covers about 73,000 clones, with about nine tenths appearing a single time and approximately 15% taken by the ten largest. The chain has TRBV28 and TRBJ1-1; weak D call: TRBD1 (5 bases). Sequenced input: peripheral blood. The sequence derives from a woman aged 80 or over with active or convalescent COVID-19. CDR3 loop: CASSAGTRTEAFF. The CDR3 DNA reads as TGTGCCAGCAGTGCGGGGACTCGGACTGAAGCTTTCTTT.